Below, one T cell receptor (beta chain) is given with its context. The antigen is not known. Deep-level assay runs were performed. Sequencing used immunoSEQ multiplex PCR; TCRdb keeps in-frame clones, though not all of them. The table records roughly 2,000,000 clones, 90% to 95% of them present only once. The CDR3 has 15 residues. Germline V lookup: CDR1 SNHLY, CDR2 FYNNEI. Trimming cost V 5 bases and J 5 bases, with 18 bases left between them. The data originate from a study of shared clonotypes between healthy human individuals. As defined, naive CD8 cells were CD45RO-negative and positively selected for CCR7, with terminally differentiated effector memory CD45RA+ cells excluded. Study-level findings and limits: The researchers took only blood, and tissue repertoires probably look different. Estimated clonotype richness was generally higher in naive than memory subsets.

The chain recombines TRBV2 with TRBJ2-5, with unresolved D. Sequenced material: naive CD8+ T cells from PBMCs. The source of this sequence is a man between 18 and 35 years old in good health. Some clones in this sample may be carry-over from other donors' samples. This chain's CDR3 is CASSHHQETGETQYF. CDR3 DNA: TGTGCCAGCAGTCATCACCAGGAGACCGGGGAGACCCAGTACTTC.